The clone carrying this T cell receptor beta chain has just a few counts. Antigen: not known. This entry belongs to a study of cytomegalovirus exposure and HLA in healthy donors. The study, taken as a whole, reports: In a later analysis, DRB1 alleles had the most associated TCRs; HLA-C alleles the fewest. In a later analysis, a missense DCLRE1C variant was linked to TCR beta V- and J-gene trimming.

The primer mix had 60 Vbeta and 13 Jbeta primers. Profiling relied on immunoSEQ multiplex PCR, and the TCRdb table lists in-frame clones only, not all of them. This sample has about 200,000 clones, with about four fifths found just once. This clonotype originated in a woman under 30 in good health and CMV-seronegative. Sequences were obtained from PBMCs.

The CDR3 DNA reads as TGTGCCAGCTCACCTCAGTCATACAATGAGCAGTTCTTC. It translates to CASSPQSYNEQFF. The chain links TRBV18 to TRBJ2-1; D is undetermined. This CDR3 is built from 13 residues. V lost 3 bases and J lost 4, with 7 bases in between. Germline CDR1 reads KGHSH; CDR2 reads LQKENI.